This is a list of T cell receptor beta chains from one sample in a study of T and B cells in COVID-19 patients. One entry per CDR3 protein results from TCRdb running MiXCR on the multiplex PCR reads. The table records approximately 7,200 distinct CDR3 sequences, more than 25% of them present only once. Sequenced material: blood. All receptors come from a human donor who had recovered from COVID-19. The CDR3 runs from the conserved cysteine through the conserved F or W. The size of a clone is reported for some rows only, either as once, few or many, or as a class for expanded clones.

CDR3aa	abundance	v_gene	j_gene
CASSNGVGTPNTEAFF	large	TRBV6-6	TRBJ1-1
CASSYSAGPNRDEKLFF	few	TRBV6-5	TRBJ1-4
CASSLFRGTNEKLFF	.	TRBV7-9	TRBJ1-4
CASSEYGVGETQYF	.	TRBV6-5	TRBJ2-5
CASSFGGSAANVLTF	few	TRBV12-3/TRBV12-4	TRBJ2-6
CASSSTLTGVGYTF	few	TRBV27	TRBJ1-2
CAISDEGLAGGYTQYF	.	TRBV10-3	TRBJ2-3
CASSSGRFAETQYF	.	TRBV6-6	TRBJ2-5
CASAGSDGTGELFF	medium-sized	TRBV6-4	TRBJ2-2
CASRRLAGAPARDTGELFF	medium-sized	TRBV19	TRBJ2-2
CASSELAGATGIDTQYF	few	TRBV6-1	TRBJ2-3
CSARSPVYNEQFF	.	TRBV20-1	TRBJ2-1
CASSYTPLAGGYNEQFF	medium-sized	TRBV6-5	TRBJ2-1
CASSLWEGVAGEQFF	.	TRBV7-2	TRBJ2-1
CASSITGVGTEAFF	medium-sized	TRBV19	TRBJ1-1
CASSKVISGGAIADTQYF	.	TRBV6-1	TRBJ2-3
CASSTTTNEQFF	medium-sized	TRBV6-5	TRBJ2-1
CASSGGGVYGYTF	.	TRBV5-4	TRBJ1-2
CASSDLYGQDGYTF	.	TRBV5-4	TRBJ1-2
CATSRDRGYEQYF	few	TRBV15	TRBJ2-7
CASNRGTYSGANVLTF	.	TRBV12-3/TRBV12-4	TRBJ2-6
CASSYSASTDTQYF	.	TRBV6-2/TRBV6-3	TRBJ2-3
CSVEGLTSNQPTDTQYF	medium-sized	TRBV29-1	TRBJ2-3
CASSMTGGHNEQFF	medium-sized	TRBV5-6	TRBJ2-1
CASKGGAEVANEKLFF	medium-sized	TRBV19	TRBJ1-4
CASSSSGGIDEQYF	.	TRBV5-1	TRBJ2-7
CSVEEQAEETQYF	medium-sized	TRBV29-1	TRBJ2-5
CASSLWTSGGAQYF	.	TRBV13	TRBJ2-5
CASSRRSGEQFF	few	TRBV18	TRBJ2-1
CASSPPGKGVCGYGYTF	few	TRBV18	TRBJ1-2
CASSPRTGTKKLFF	.	TRBV5-3	TRBJ1-4
CASSSLIEAGELFF	.	TRBV7-9	TRBJ2-2
CASSGTGGSSEQFF	medium-sized	TRBV19	TRBJ2-1
CASSLELNEQFF	.	TRBV5-1	TRBJ2-1
CASSRGQGGSTGELFF	few	TRBV12-3/TRBV12-4	TRBJ2-2
CASSYGGNSGNTIYF	medium-sized	TRBV19	TRBJ1-3
CATSEGGAGNQPQHF	.	TRBV15	TRBJ1-5
CASSLRSGGLPTPQETQYF	few	TRBV5-6	TRBJ2-5
CASSARDRGLSPLHF	.	TRBV13	TRBJ1-6
CATSDPTSGGANEQFF	.	TRBV24-1	TRBJ2-1
CASSLSSLQIYGYTF	large	TRBV11-2	TRBJ1-2
CASSENDQPQHF	medium-sized	TRBV6-6	TRBJ1-5
CASSPKGETQYF	few	TRBV18	TRBJ2-5
CASSQESLLGFTGSGTGANVLTF	few	TRBV4-2	TRBJ2-6
CATSRGNSETQYF	few	TRBV15	TRBJ2-5
CASRPTSTNEKLFF	few	TRBV27	TRBJ1-4
CASSEMDSRRGGYTF	.	TRBV18	TRBJ1-2
CSVVTSGGHTDTQYF	medium-sized	TRBV29-1	TRBJ2-3
CASSITTSGGLTYNEQFF	.	TRBV19	TRBJ2-1
CASSLLGNARETQYF	.	TRBV6-1	TRBJ2-5
CARSQTYEQYF	.	TRBV6-5	TRBJ2-7
CASSLFGTGELFF	.	TRBV13	TRBJ2-2
CASSEDRGETQYF	.	TRBV6-1	TRBJ2-5
CASSTIAGGFNEQFF	medium-sized	TRBV19	TRBJ2-1
CSVRTDEAFF	few	TRBV29-1	TRBJ1-1
CASTKTPGTRGGELFF	.	TRBV6-2/TRBV6-3	TRBJ2-2
CASSTEKREAFF	once	TRBV6-6	TRBJ1-1
CASSFPSSNQETQYF	.	TRBV28	TRBJ2-5
CATIAGAETGELFF	medium-sized	TRBV6-5	TRBJ2-2